The T cell receptor (beta chain) described here comes from a study of cytomegalovirus exposure and HLA in healthy donors. Study at large: Unique TCRs numbering around 85 million, obtained from HLA-typed donors, made up an early data release.

PCR involved 60 Vbeta and 13 Jbeta primers. Data came from immunoSEQ multiplex PCR; TCRdb stores just in-frame clones and leaves some out. This sample carries some 130,000 clones, roughly 80% of them seen once, and the ten largest clones take about 2.2%. About this clone itself: Its antigen is currently unknown.

Findings and limits, study-wide: Sequencing likely produced, as an artifact, a cluster of highly shared sequence variants.

This TCR came from a man aged 30-40 years in good health and CMV-seronegative. Sequenced: PBMCs.

CDR3 residues: CASSRPGTGIYGYTF. Written as DNA, the CDR3 is TGTGCCAGCAGCAGGCCCGGGACAGGGATCTATGGCTACACCTTC. The chain is built from TRBV27 and TRBJ1-2, with 9 bases matching TRBD1. With V trimmed by 6 bases and J by 4 bases, 9 bases remained unmatched. The CDR3 totals 15 residues. Germline V gene sequence: CDR1 MNHEY, CDR2 SMNVEV (reference sequence).